The rows below give T cell receptor beta chains drawn from one sample of a study of blood T cell repertoires in COVID-19. Repertoires were generated with immunoSEQ multiplex PCR, while TCRdb's copy carries only in-frame clones and drops some. The table includes over 300,000 clones, approximately 85% detected once. What was sequenced was PBMCs or T cells enriched from blood (not recorded which). The receptors here all came from a young man who had recovered from COVID-19. CDR3s include the opening cysteine and the closing phenylalanine or tryptophan. A D gene is named only where the DNA matches it firmly. Size is omitted from some rows. Given values are once, few, many or a class for expanded clones.

J: TRBJ2-3; size: .; D: TRBD1; V: TRBV7-8; DNA: TGTGCCAGCAGCCTCCGGGACAGGGGTTTAGATACGCAGTATTTT; CDR3: CASSLRDRGLDTQYF
J: TRBJ1-3; size: .; D: .; V: TRBV3-1/TRBV3-2; DNA: TGTGCCAGCAGCCAACTATTAAGCTCTGGAAACACCATATATTTT; CDR3: CASSQLLSSGNTIYF
J: TRBJ1-2; size: few; D: .; V: TRBV7-9; DNA: TGTGCCAGCAGCTCCCCCGGGAGGGGGGGCCCGGACTATGGCTACACCTTC; CDR3: CASSSPGRGGPDYGYTF
J: TRBJ1-6; size: .; D: .; V: TRBV5-3; DNA: TGTGCCAGAAGCTTGGCCCACCGTACTTATAATTCACCCCTCCACTTT; CDR3: CARSLAHRTYNSPLHF
J: TRBJ1-1; size: once; D: TRBD1; V: TRBV15; DNA: TGTGCCACCAGCACCAGGGACAGGACTGAAGCTTTCTTT; CDR3: CATSTRDRTEAFF
J: TRBJ1-6; size: .; D: TRBD1; V: TRBV24-1; DNA: TGTGCCACCAGTGAAAAAGGACAGGAGTCGAATTCACCCCTCCACTTT; CDR3: CATSEKGQESNSPLHF
J: TRBJ1-2; size: .; D: TRBD1; V: TRBV5-1; DNA: TGCGCCAGCAGCTTGGGACAGGGGTTCTATGGCTACACCTTC; CDR3: CASSLGQGFYGYTF
J: TRBJ1-3; size: .; D: .; V: TRBV3-1/TRBV3-2; DNA: TGTGCCAGCAGCCAAGCACTGCTGACTGGAAACACCATATATTTT; CDR3: CASSQALLTGNTIYF
J: TRBJ2-6; size: .; D: TRBD1; V: TRBV6-6; DNA: TGTGCCAGCAGTCCGGGACAGCTGAGCTCTGGGGCCAACGTCCTGACTTTC; CDR3: CASSPGQLSSGANVLTF
J: TRBJ2-2; size: few; D: .; V: TRBV9; DNA: TGTGCCAGCAGCGTCCACGGGGGCACCGGGGAGCTGTTTTTT; CDR3: CASSVHGGTGELFF
J: TRBJ1-2; size: .; D: .; V: TRBV15; DNA: TGTGCCACCAGCAGCGGTCCGGACAGTGACTATGGCTACACCTTC; CDR3: CATSSGPDSDYGYTF
J: TRBJ2-7; size: .; D: TRBD1; V: TRBV7-6; DNA: TGTGCCAGCAGCTTAAACAAAGGGACAGCGTACGAGCAGTACTTC; CDR3: CASSLNKGTAYEQYF
J: TRBJ1-1; size: .; D: .; V: TRBV9; DNA: TGTGCCAGCAGCGTAGAGGCGGGCACTGAAGCTTTCTTT; CDR3: CASSVEAGTEAFF
J: TRBJ2-3; size: .; D: TRBD2; V: TRBV18; DNA: TGTGCCAGCTCCCCTAATGGCGCACTAGCGGGGGGACAAGCGCAGTATTTT; CDR3: CASSPNGALAGGQAQYF
J: TRBJ1-6; size: .; D: .; V: TRBV28; DNA: TGTGCCAGCAGTCCGGACAGTTATTCACCCCTCCACTTT; CDR3: CASSPDSYSPLHF
J: TRBJ1-1; size: .; D: TRBD1; V: TRBV6-5; DNA: TGTGCCAGTCGGACAGGGGGGGCCTCCACTGAAGCTTTCTTT; CDR3: CASRTGGASTEAFF
J: TRBJ2-1; size: .; D: TRBD2; V: TRBV29-1; DNA: TGCAGCGTAAAGACTAGCGGGGGGAGTATTGAGCAGTTCTTC; CDR3: CSVKTSGGSIEQFF
J: TRBJ1-3; size: .; D: .; V: TRBV2; DNA: TGTGCCAGCAGATCGGGGGCTGGAAACACCATATATTTT; CDR3: CASRSGAGNTIYF
J: TRBJ2-2; size: .; D: TRBD1; V: TRBV24-1; DNA: TGTGCCACCGAGGGACAGGCGAACACCGGGGAGCTGTTTTTT; CDR3: CATEGQANTGELFF
J: TRBJ1-2; size: .; D: TRBD1; V: TRBV3-1/TRBV3-2; DNA: TGTGCCAGCAGCCAACTTGGATCGTCAGGGGGCGGCTACACCTTC; CDR3: CASSQLGSSGGGYTF
J: TRBJ1-2; size: .; D: TRBD1; V: TRBV5-1; DNA: TGCGCCAGCACCTCATCCTACACCGGGACAGGGGGGTTATCTAACTATGGCTACACCTTC; CDR3: CASTSSYTGTGGLSNYGYTF
J: TRBJ2-1; size: .; D: TRBD1; V: TRBV10-3; DNA: TGTGCCATCGGGGCCAGGGGGCTTGATGAGCAGTTCTTC; CDR3: CAIGARGLDEQFF
J: TRBJ1-1; size: .; D: TRBD1; V: TRBV27; DNA: TGTGCCAGCAGTCCCGGGTTAGGGGGCGTTATGAACACTGAAGCTTTCTTT; CDR3: CASSPGLGGVMNTEAFF
J: TRBJ2-3; size: once; D: .; V: TRBV5-1; DNA: TGCGCCAGCAGCTTGGTGCCGGGGGCAGATACGCAGTATTTT; CDR3: CASSLVPGADTQYF
J: TRBJ1-2; size: few; D: TRBD1; V: TRBV18; DNA: TGTGCCAGCTCACCCCGACAGGGGTACTATGGCTACACCTTC; CDR3: CASSPRQGYYGYTF
J: TRBJ1-1; size: .; D: TRBD1; V: TRBV9; DNA: TGTGCCAGCAGCGTAGGTTCGACAGGGGGCGCCGGGAACACTGAAGCTTTCTTT; CDR3: CASSVGSTGGAGNTEAFF
J: TRBJ2-5; size: .; D: TRBD1; V: TRBV4-3; DNA: TGCGCCAGCAGCCATAACAGGGGGCAAGAGACCCAGTACTTC; CDR3: CASSHNRGQETQYF
J: TRBJ1-6; size: .; D: .; V: TRBV14; DNA: TGTGCCAGCAGCCACCTCGACGGGAAGAATTCACCCCTCCACTTT; CDR3: CASSHLDGKNSPLHF
J: TRBJ1-3; size: .; D: .; V: TRBV3-1/TRBV3-2; DNA: TGTGCCAGCAGCCCACACACGTCTAGCTCTGGAAACACCATATATTTT; CDR3: CASSPHTSSSGNTIYF
J: TRBJ1-5; size: .; D: TRBD1; V: TRBV19; DNA: TGTGCCAGTACCGACAGGGCGACCCAGCATTTT; CDR3: CASTDRATQHF
J: TRBJ1-4; size: once; D: TRBD1; V: TRBV6-2/TRBV6-3; DNA: TGTGCCAGCAGCAAGGGACAGGAGAATGAAAAACTGTTTTTT; CDR3: CASSKGQENEKLFF
J: TRBJ2-7; size: .; D: TRBD1; V: TRBV30; DNA: TGTGCCTGGAGTGGACAGGGGGTCGAGCAGTACTTC; CDR3: CAWSGQGVEQYF
J: TRBJ1-4; size: .; D: TRBD1; V: TRBV25-1; DNA: TGTGCCAGCAGTGCGCCTGGACAGGCTGAAAAACTGTTTTTT; CDR3: CASSAPGQAEKLFF